Shown below are 12 T cell receptor beta chains from a single sample sequenced in a study of T cells after posttransplantation cyclophosphamide. Here immunoSEQ multiplex PCR was the method, and the copy in TCRdb shows in-frame clones only, minus some. In the table there are 14,000 or so clones, roughly 80% of which are singletons. Source material: memory CD4+ T cells sorted from PBMCs. These receptors all come from a man between 45 and 60 years old.

This chain uses TRBV7-9 with TRBJ2-3; 11 bases fit TRBD2. The CDR3 contains 16 residues. Germline V gene sequence: CDR1 SEHNR, CDR2 FQNEAQ (reference sequence). The ends lost 1 base at V and 8 bases at J; junction bases unmatched: 8. The CDR3 region is CASSLVSGRAVGTQYF. CDR3 DNA sequence: TGTGCCAGCAGCTTAGTTAGCGGGAGGGCCGTTGGTACGCAGTATTTT.

V usage is TRBV5-1 and J usage is TRBJ2-1; TRBD2 might be the D (5 bases). V was shortened by 4 bases and J by 9 bases, with 20 bases between the two germline ends. Germline V gives CDR1 SGHRS, CDR2 YFSETQ. The CDR3 loop spans 15 amino acids. The chain's CDR3 is CASSGTSGPFGEQFF. The CDR3 coding sequence is TGCGCCAGCAGCGGAACTAGTGGCCCTTTTGGTGAGCAGTTCTTC.

The gene calls are TRBV6-1 and TRBJ2-1; 8 nucleotides match TRBD1. Germline trimming cut 6 bases from V and 9 bases from J; bases unmatched to any gene: 10. Germline V gene lookup returns CDR1 MNHNS and CDR2 SASEGT. The CDR3 loop spans 14 amino acids. In DNA form, the CDR3 reads TGTGCCAGCAGGCACGGACAGGGAATCGGTGAGCAGTTCTTC. Amino acids: CASRHGQGIGEQFF.

This sequence joins TRBV7-2 and TRBJ1-1; 9 nucleotides agree with TRBD1. The CDR3 extends over 16 amino acids. CDR1 and CDR2 (germline): SGHTA, FQGNSA. Trimming at V came to 8 bases and at J to 2 bases, leaving 12 bases not matched to a gene. The CDR3 DNA reads as TGTGCCAGCGAGAGGGAACACAGGGGGCTTAACACTGAAGCTTTCTTT. Translated: CASEREHRGLNTEAFF.

Only one count was recorded for this clone. CDR3 in amino acids: CASTPLVEQSPGYTF. In DNA form, the CDR3 reads TGTGCCAGCACCCCGTTGGTAGAACAGTCCCCTGGCTACACCTTC. V is TRBV28 and J is TRBJ1-2; no definite D call. Per germline, CDR1 MDHEN and CDR2 SYDVKM. Trimming stripped 7 bases from V and 7 bases from J, with 22 bases between. This CDR3 is 15 amino acids long.

This clone was seen only a few times. The chain is built from TRBV6-4 and TRBJ1-5; 8 nucleotides align to TRBD1. The CDR3 has 15 residues. Germline V gene data show CDR1 as MRHNA and CDR2 as SNTAGT. V dropped 4 bases and J dropped 2; count of bases not matched to a gene: 4. The CDR3 sequence: CASSAGQGGNQPQHF. The CDR3 DNA reads as TGTGCCAGCAGTGCCGGACAGGGTGGCAATCAGCCCCAGCATTTT.

This clone was seen a single time. V and J are TRBV7-6 and TRBJ2-5, with 8 positions matching TRBD1. Germline values: CDR1 SGHVS, CDR2 FNYEAQ. V lost 5 bases, J lost 5 bases, and 4 bases stayed unmatched. The CDR3 covers 13 residues. CDR3 region: CASSVDRVETQYF. The DNA of the CDR3 is TGTGCCAGCAGCGTGGACAGGGTGGAGACCCAGTACTTC.

The chain is built from TRBV5-1 and TRBJ1-1; 7 bases are shared with TRBD1. CDR3 length: 14 amino acids. The V gene's germline CDR1 is SGHRS and CDR2 YFSETQ. After removal of 6 bases from V and 4 bases from J, the junction contained 9 bases not matched to a gene. CDR3 sequence: CASTTGEPGTEAFF. DNA for the CDR3: TGCGCCAGCACCACAGGGGAACCTGGCACTGAAGCTTTCTTT.

The V call is TRBV19, the J call TRBJ1-5; D call uncertain. Germline loops: CDR1 LNHDA, CDR2 SQIVND (reference sequence). The CDR3 is 16 amino acids. The V and J ends lost 5 bases and 7 bases respectively, with 21 bases between them. The CDR3 nucleotides are TGTGCCAGTAGTCCCCCAAGTGAGATGAAATTGCAGCCCCAGCATTTT. It specifies CASSPPSEMKLQPQHF.

The rearrangement links TRBV4-3 to TRBJ1-2; perhaps TRBD1 as D (5 bases). The CDR3 length is 12 residues. V shed 4 bases and J shed 4 bases, with 7 bases lying between them. CDR1 LGHNA and CDR2 YSLEER come from the germline V gene. The CDR3 DNA is TGCGCCAGCAGCCGCGGGGCCTATGGCTACACCTTC. This encodes CASSRGAYGYTF.

This clone has only a few counts. This chain uses TRBV19 with TRBJ1-5; the match to TRBD1 covers 7 bases. Germline V gene data show CDR1 as LNHDA and CDR2 as SQIVND (reference sequence). The V gene end was trimmed by 5 bases and the J gene end by 7 bases; junction bases not matched to a gene: 5. This CDR3 contains 13 residues. This chain's CDR3 is CASSQGVWQPQHF. For the CDR3, the DNA is TGTGCCAGTAGTCAGGGGGTTTGGCAGCCCCAGCATTTT.

CDR3 residues: CASSTINQPQHF. In nucleotides, the CDR3 is TGTGCCAGTAGTACTATAAATCAGCCCCAGCATTTT. The V and J genes are TRBV19 and TRBJ1-5, with D unclear. Germline-derived CDR1 and CDR2 are LNHDA and SQIVND (reference sequence). Trimming pared 4 bases from V and 4 bases from J, leaving 5 bases between. CDR3 size: 12 residues.